The entry that follows covers one T cell receptor beta chain sequence. Per the authors' pipeline: Reference gene primer amplification gave nucleated cell count estimates. Data came from immunoSEQ multiplex PCR; TCRdb stores just in-frame clones and leaves some out. D and trimming come from the DNA, and the V and J calls and clone size come from that table. The sample holds about 18,000 clones, roughly 89% seen once. This entry is derived from a study of blood T cell repertoires in COVID-19. Overall study: The United States, Italy and Spain provided the acute and convalescent COVID-19 samples. The analysed material was cDNA or gDNA that came from T cells, B-cell-depleted T cells, or PBMCs.

The CDR3 spans 14 residues. V was pared by 2 bases and J by 4 bases, with 9 bases between. Germline assignment: CDR1 MNHEY and CDR2 SVGAGI. The chain links TRBV6-5 to TRBJ1-5, with D perhaps matching TRBD1 (5 bases). Sequenced: peripheral blood. This clonotype was sampled from a human donor in a cohort sampled during active COVID-19. The CDR3 here is CASSYGGGNQPQHF. The DNA of the CDR3 is TGTGCCAGCAGTTACGGGGGGGGGAATCAGCCCCAGCATTTT.